The present TCR beta chain was sequenced within a study of blood T cell repertoires in COVID-19. Background on the study: Specimens from acute and convalescent COVID-19 originated in the United States, Italy and Spain. The cDNA or gDNA used as material had been derived from T cells, B-cell-depleted T cells, or PBMCs.

With respect to this clone: Other nucleotide sequences from this sample produce the same CDR3.

The V gene's germline CDR1 is MDHEN and CDR2 SYDVKM. With 3 bases removed from V and 8 bases from J, the gap between germline ends came to 10 bases. This CDR3 contains 12 residues. Per the original methods: Estimation of nucleated cell counts relied on the amplification of reference gene primers. The data were produced by immunoSEQ multiplex PCR, yet TCRdb's version contains in-frame clones alone and is incomplete. V and J calls and clone size are those listed in that table; D and trimming were worked out from the DNA. The sample consists of more than 150,000 clones, roughly 80% of them appearing once.

Input material: peripheral blood. The TCR comes from a man between 60 and 75 years old with acute or convalescent COVID-19. The genes are TRBV28 and TRBJ1-2; D possibly corresponds to TRBD1 (5 bases). This chain's CDR3 is CASSFKGVGYTF. In DNA, the CDR3 is TGTGCCAGCAGTTTTAAAGGGGTCGGCTACACCTTC.